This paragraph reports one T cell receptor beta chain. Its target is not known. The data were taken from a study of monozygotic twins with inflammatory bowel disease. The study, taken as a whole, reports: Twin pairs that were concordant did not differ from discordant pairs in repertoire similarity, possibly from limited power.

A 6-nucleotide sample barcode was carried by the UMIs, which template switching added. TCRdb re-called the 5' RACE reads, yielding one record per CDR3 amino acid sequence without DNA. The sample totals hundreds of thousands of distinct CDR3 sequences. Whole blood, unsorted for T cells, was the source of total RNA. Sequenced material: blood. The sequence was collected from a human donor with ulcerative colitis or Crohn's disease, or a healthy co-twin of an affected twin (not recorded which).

CDR3 sequence: CASSIRRQGGDEQFF. The V call is TRBV19, the J call TRBJ2-1; as DNA is missing, the TRBD1 call by TCRdb cannot be tested. CDR1 and CDR2 (germline): LNHDA, SQIVND (reference sequence). The CDR3 is made up of 15 amino acids.